A single sample gave rise to the 13 T cell receptor beta chains below, sequenced in a study of blood T cells in healthy people across ages. Together with a sample-barcoded 5' primer, a J-beta primer mix was included in a second PCR lasting about 7 to 12 cycles. One entry per CDR3 protein, called by TCRdb with MiXCR from the 5' RACE reads. The table includes 980,000 or so distinct CDR3 sequences, 48% detected once. Sequencing was carried out using blood. These receptors all stem from a young man in good health.

This chain connects TRBV12-5 to TRBJ1-1; D ambiguous. V lost 4 bases, J lost 0 bases, and 3 bases lay in between. CDR1 and CDR2 (germline): LGHNT, FRNRAP. This CDR3 region has 12 residues. Written as DNA, the CDR3 is TGTGCTAGTGGTTATTTGAACACTGAAGCTTTCTTT. Residues: CASGYLNTEAFF.

This clonotype was recorded at least ten times. The chain recombines TRBV6-5 with TRBJ2-7; D unresolved. The CDR3 spans 11 residues. The V end was cut by 6 bases, the J end by 7 bases, with 10 bases between. CDR1 and CDR2 from the germline V gene are MNHEY and SVGAGI. The CDR3 is CASSRLEEQYF. For the CDR3, the DNA is TGTGCCAGCAGCCGGTTGGAGGAGCAGTACTTC.

The chain combines TRBV4-3 with TRBJ2-3; no reliable D call. The V gene's germline CDR1 is LGHNA and CDR2 YSLEER. The CDR3 sequence is 14 residues long. The V end was cut by 0 bases, the J end by 2 bases, with 6 bases between. The CDR3 sequence is CASSQDAHTDTQYF. CDR3 DNA: TGCGCCAGCAGCCAAGATGCTCACACAGATACGCAGTATTTT.

The J gene is TRBJ2-3, the V gene TRBV27, with 9 bases matching TRBD2. V dropped 7 bases and J dropped 4; count of bases not matched to a gene: 12. CDR1 MNHEY and CDR2 SMNVEV come from the germline V gene (reference sequence). This CDR3 contains 16 residues. The CDR3 nucleotides read TGTGCCAGCAACCCGTGGGCGGGGGGGCCGTCAGATACGCAGTATTTT. Its translation is CASNPWAGGPSDTQYF.

This chain connects TRBV3-1 to TRBJ2-7; D might be TRBD1 or TRBD2, each matching 5 bases. This CDR3 contains 14 residues. Trimming stripped 2 bases from V and 0 bases from J, with 8 bases between. Germline-derived CDR1 and CDR2 are LGHDT and YNNKEL (reference sequence). The CDR3 loop is CASSQSGPSYEQYF. DNA of the CDR3: TGTGCCAGCAGCCAATCGGGGCCCTCCTACGAGCAGTACTTC.

The V and J genes are TRBV29-1 and TRBJ1-5, with 9 bases matching TRBD1. Germline V gene sequence: CDR1 SQVTM, CDR2 ANQGSEA. J gave up 1 base and V 5 bases, and 3 bases lay outside the gene matches. There are 14 residues in the CDR3. In DNA, the CDR3 is TGCAGCGTTAGGACAGGGGAGAGCAATCAGCCCCAGCATTTT. Translated, it gives CSVRTGESNQPQHF.

In this sample, this clonotype turned up a few times. V usage is TRBV25-1 and J usage is TRBJ1-2; 12 nucleotides agree with TRBD1. Germline V CDR1 and CDR2: MGHDK, SYGVNS. The V segment lost 4 bases and the J segment 4 bases; nucleotides outside the gene matches: 4. The CDR3 totals 15 residues. The CDR3 region has the DNA TGTGCCAGCAGTGGAGGGACAGGGGGCTTCTATGGCTACACCTTC. Translation: CASSGGTGGFYGYTF.

Of note for this clonotype: A much larger clonotype is one base distant, so this may be a read error. The V and J genes are TRBV27 and TRBJ2-3, with 10 bases fitting TRBD2. Per germline, CDR1 MNHEY and CDR2 SMNVEV (reference sequence). The CDR3 is 16 residues long. CDR3 sequence reads: CASSLRTSGRTNTQYF. In DNA, the CDR3 is TGTGCCAGCAGTTTACGGACTAGCGGCCGCACAAATACGCAGTATTTT.

The chain recombines TRBV4-2 with TRBJ2-7; either TRBD1 or TRBD2 may fit D (5 bases each). Trimming pared 4 bases from V and 3 bases from J, leaving 13 bases between. The germline V gene has CDR1 LGHNA and CDR2 YNFKEQ. CDR3 size: 14 residues. The DNA of the CDR3 is TGTGCCAGCAGCCCGGGACGGCATGGCTACGAGCAGTACTTC. It is translated as CASSPGRHGYEQYF.

This sequence joins TRBV7-2 and TRBJ1-6; no clear D gene. The CDR3 runs 12 residues. Germline V gene sequence: CDR1 SGHTA, CDR2 FQGNSA. V gave up 3 bases and J gave up 11 bases, with 8 bases separating them. This CDR3 reads CASSLDRAPLHF. The CDR3 nucleotides read TGTGCCAGCAGCTTGGATCGAGCACCCCTCCACTTT.

This rearrangement joins TRBV18 to TRBJ1-1; 9 bases agree with TRBD1. The germline V gene encodes CDR1 KGHSH and CDR2 LQKENI. The CDR3 contains 16 residues. V gave up 8 bases and J gave up 0 bases; unmatched junction bases: 10. CDR3 residues: CASAQGAPAMNTEAFF. The CDR3 nucleotides read TGTGCCAGCGCACAGGGGGCGCCGGCTATGAACACTGAAGCTTTCTTT.

The V gene is TRBV6-5, the J gene TRBJ2-1; D remains ambiguous. With 5 bases removed from V and 6 bases from J, the gap between germline ends came to 11 bases. This CDR3 region has 13 residues. Germline V gene lookup returns CDR1 MNHEY and CDR2 SVGAGI. DNA of the CDR3: TGTGCCAGCAGTCGACCGCAACCCAATGAGCAGTTCTTC. It translates to CASSRPQPNEQFF.

This clonotype was seen more than once but under ten times. This chain joins TRBV6-2 or TRBV6-3 and TRBJ1-2, with unresolved D. V lost 6 bases and J 8 bases, leaving 16 bases between the germline ends. From germline, CDR1 is MNHEY and CDR2 SVGEGT. The CDR3 extends over 13 amino acids. The DNA for the CDR3 is TGTGCCAGCAGCCGGACCGGACGGCCCGGCTACACCTTC. Encoded protein: CASSRTGRPGYTF.